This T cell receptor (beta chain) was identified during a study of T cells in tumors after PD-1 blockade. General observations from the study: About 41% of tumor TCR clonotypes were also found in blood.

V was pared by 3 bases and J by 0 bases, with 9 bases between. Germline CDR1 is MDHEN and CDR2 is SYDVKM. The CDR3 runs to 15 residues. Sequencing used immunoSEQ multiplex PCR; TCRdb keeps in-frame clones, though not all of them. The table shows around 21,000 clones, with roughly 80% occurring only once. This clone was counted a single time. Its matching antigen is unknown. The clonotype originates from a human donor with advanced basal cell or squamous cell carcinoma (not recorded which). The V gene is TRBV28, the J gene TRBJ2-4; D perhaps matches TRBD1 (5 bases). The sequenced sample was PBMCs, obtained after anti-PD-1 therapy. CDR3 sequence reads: CASSFRTIAKNIQYF. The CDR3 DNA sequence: TGTGCCAGCAGTTTTAGGACAATAGCCAAAAACATTCAGTACTTC.